This TCR beta chain is from a study of blood T cells in healthy people across ages. Study results and caveats: Aged donors had fewer naive CD4+ cells and lower diversity than long-lived donors.

PCR was performed a second time for 7 to 11 cycles using a sample-barcoded 5' primer and a J-beta primer mix. TCRdb re-analysed the 5' RACE reads in MiXCR, keeping a single row per CDR3 protein. Of about 670,000 distinct CDR3 sequences listed, around 43% are singletons. Remarks on this clonotype: The target antigen is unknown.

Germline V gene lookup returns CDR1 MDHEN and CDR2 SYDVKM. This CDR3 is built from 13 residues. Deletions cut 5 bases from V and 2 bases from J, with 10 bases between. The sequencing input was blood. The chain combines TRBV28 with TRBJ2-7, with no clear D. The receptor's source is an elderly man in good health. CDR3 bases: TGTGCCAGCAGTGTCGGACGGACCTACGAGCAGTACTTC. It encodes CASSVGRTYEQYF.